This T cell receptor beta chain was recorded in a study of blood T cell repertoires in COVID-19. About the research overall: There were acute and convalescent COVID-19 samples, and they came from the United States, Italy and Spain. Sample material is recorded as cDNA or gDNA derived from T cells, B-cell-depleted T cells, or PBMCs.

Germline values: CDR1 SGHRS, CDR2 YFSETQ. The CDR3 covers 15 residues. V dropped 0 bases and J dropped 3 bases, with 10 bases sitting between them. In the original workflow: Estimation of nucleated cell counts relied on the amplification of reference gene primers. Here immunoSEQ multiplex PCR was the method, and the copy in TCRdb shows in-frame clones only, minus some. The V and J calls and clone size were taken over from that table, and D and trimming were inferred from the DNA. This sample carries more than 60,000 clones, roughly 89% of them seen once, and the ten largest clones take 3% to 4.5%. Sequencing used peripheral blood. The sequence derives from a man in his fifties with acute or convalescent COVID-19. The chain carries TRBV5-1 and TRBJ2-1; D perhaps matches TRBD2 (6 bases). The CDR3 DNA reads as TGCGCCAGCAGCTTGGTCGGGGGAGTCTACAATGAGCAGTTCTTC. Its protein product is CASSLVGGVYNEQFF.